The 20 T cell receptor beta chains presented below share a single source sample, sequenced in a study of brain T cells in children with intractable seizures. Sequencing was performed with immunoSEQ multiplex PCR; in TCRdb, only in-frame clones are kept and a portion is missing. Among approximately 330,000 clones listed, 93% were seen once. The time point is: blood from clinic visit 5 months post-surgery; TSC patient then seizure free. The sequencing used peripheral blood, collected around 5 months after surgery. The receptors shown here come from a boy under three years old with tuberous sclerosis and intractable seizures.

This chain's CDR3 is CASSFTDSYEQYF. The CDR3 DNA reads as TGTGCCAGCAGTTTTACCGATTCCTACGAGCAGTACTTC. The chain recombines TRBV27 with TRBJ2-7; D call uncertain. The CDR3 runs to 13 residues. Germline assignment: CDR1 MNHEY and CDR2 SMNVEV (reference sequence). V dropped 3 bases and J dropped 1 base, with 7 bases sitting between them.

This chain links TRBV7-9 with TRBJ2-1; unclear D gene. This CDR3 has 13 amino acids. V lost 5 bases and J lost 5, with 10 bases in between. Germline V CDR1 and CDR2: SEHNR, FQNEAQ (reference sequence). CDR3 DNA sequence: TGTGCCAGCAGCCCCCCCCGAGACAATGAGCAGTTCTTC. Translated: CASSPPRDNEQFF.

This CDR3 is CASSLSDAGYTF. For the CDR3, the DNA is TGTGCCAGCAGCTTGTCCGATGCTGGCTACACCTTC. The chain uses TRBV5-6 and TRBJ1-2, with D hard to call. Germline V gene data show CDR1 as SGHDT and CDR2 as YYEEEE. This CDR3 is 12 amino acids long. The V and J ends lost 1 base and 7 bases respectively, with 8 bases between them.

The chain is built from TRBV10-2 and TRBJ2-1, with 7 bases that match TRBD2. V shed 3 bases, J shed 3 bases, and the junction held 14 bases outside the gene matches. The CDR3 length is 18 residues. Germline CDR1 WSHSY, CDR2 SAAADI. CDR3 sequence (DNA): TGCGCCAGCAGTGACTTTCTTAGCCTAGCGGATAACTACAATGAGCAGTTCTTC. It encodes CASSDFLSLADNYNEQFF.

The chain combines TRBV30 with TRBJ1-2; TRBD1 might be the D (5 bases). Germline CDR1 is GTSNPN and CDR2 is SVGIG (reference sequence). The CDR3 contains 12 residues. V lost 6 bases and J 2 bases, leaving 10 bases between the germline ends. CDR3 sequence reads: CACRQLNYGYTF. The CDR3 DNA is TGTGCCTGCCGACAGCTGAACTATGGCTACACCTTC.

In the case of this clone: The sample holds other DNA sequences that translate to the same CDR3. V and J are TRBV19 and TRBJ1-1; weak D call: TRBD1 (5 bases). Trimming shortened V by 3 bases and J by 6 bases, and 8 bases separated the two germline ends. The CDR3 covers 12 residues. CDR1 is LNHDA and CDR2 is SQIVND in the germline V gene (reference sequence). The CDR3 protein is CASSIGGAEAFF. Here the CDR3 DNA reads TGTGCCAGTAGTATCGGGGGGGCTGAAGCTTTCTTT. The full variable domain, its missing parts supplied by reference TRBV19 and TRBJ1-1, is DGGITQSPKYLFRKEGQNVTLSCEQNLNHDAMYWYRQDPGQGLRLIYYSQIVNDFQKGDIAEGYSVSREKKESFPLTVTSAQKNPTAFYLCASSIGGAEAFFGQGTRLTVV.

The chain combines TRBV18 with TRBJ1-3, with D maybe TRBD1 (6 bases). In germline, CDR1 is KGHSH, CDR2 LQKENI. Trimming took off 3 bases at V and 5 bases at J, with 14 bases between the two ends. The CDR3 is 15 residues long. In nucleotides, the CDR3 is TGTGCCAGCTCACCTCCCGGACAGTTTAGAAACACCATATATTTT. Its translation: CASSPPGQFRNTIYF.

The chain couples TRBV5-6 to TRBJ2-1; TRBD2 matches 12 bases. There are 15 residues in the CDR3. From germline, CDR1 is SGHDT and CDR2 YYEEEE. V lost 1 base to trimming and J lost 13 bases; unmatched junction nucleotides: 9. The CDR3 DNA reads TGTGCCAGCAGCTTGCAGGCTAGCGGGGGGGCTAGTCAGTTCTTC. Translation gives CASSLQASGGASQFF.

The chain joins TRBV9 to TRBJ2-7; 13 bases line up with TRBD2. CDR3 length equals 16 residues. Trimming took 0 bases from V and 2 from J; bases not matched to a gene: 2. Germline loops: CDR1 SGDLS, CDR2 YYNGEE. The CDR3 nucleotides are TGTGCCAGCAGCGTAGGAGGGACTAGCGGGGCCTACGAGCAGTACTTC. This sequence encodes CASSVGGTSGAYEQYF.

The V and J genes are TRBV5-6 and TRBJ2-2; a possible D gene is TRBD1 (6 bases). CDR1 and CDR2 (germline): SGHDT, YYEEEE. CDR3 length equals 16 residues. Trimming removed 3 bases from V and 4 bases from J, with 16 bases in between. The CDR3 is CASSSRGGSATGELFF. DNA of the CDR3: TGTGCCAGCAGCTCCAGGGGTGGTTCTGCCACCGGGGAGCTGTTTTTT.

The rearrangement uses TRBV19 and TRBJ2-7; D assignment may be TRBD1 or TRBD2 (5 bases each). V lost 3 bases, J lost 0 bases, and 6 bases lay in between. The CDR3 contains 13 residues. Germline CDR1 reads LNHDA; CDR2 reads SQIVND (reference sequence). In nucleotides, the CDR3 is TGTGCCAGTAGTATGAGGGGCTCCTACGAGCAGTACTTC. Residues: CASSMRGSYEQYF.

This chain uses TRBV15 with TRBJ1-3; D is unresolved. Germline V gene sequence: CDR1 LNHNV, CDR2 YYDKDF (reference sequence). The CDR3 is 17 amino acids. V was clipped by 2 bases and J by 0 bases, with 14 bases between them. CDR3 bases: TGTGCCACCAGCAGACCAAGTAAGGATCACTCTGGAAACACCATATATTTT. This sequence encodes CATSRPSKDHSGNTIYF.

The chain's CDR3 is CASSQGTGGGYNEQFF. Written as DNA, the CDR3 is TGTGCCAGCAGCCAAGGGACAGGGGGTGGGTACAATGAGCAGTTCTTC. The chain employs TRBV3-1 (or the pseudogene TRBV3-2) and TRBJ2-1; 10 nucleotides line up with TRBD1. Germline assignment: CDR1 LGHDT and CDR2 YNNKEL (reference sequence). Unmatched junction bases numbered 4, after V lost 1 base and J lost 4 bases. The CDR3 sequence is 16 residues long.

This clone was seen only once. The rearrangement joins TRBV28 to TRBJ1-2, with 8 bases identical to TRBD1. Germline CDR1 is MDHEN and CDR2 is SYDVKM. The CDR3 length is 15 residues. V shed 2 bases and J 4 bases; nucleotides not matched to a gene: 6. In DNA, the CDR3 is TGTGCCAGCAGTTTAGGGACAGGAGGGGCCTATGGCTACACCTTC. Translation: CASSLGTGGAYGYTF.

The chain is built from TRBV7-9 and TRBJ1-4; maybe TRBD1 (5 bases). Trimming removed 1 base from V and 14 bases from J, with 14 bases in between. CDR1 is SEHNR, CDR2 FQNEAQ, per germline (reference sequence). The CDR3 has 13 residues. CDR3 bases: TGTGCCAGCAGCTTAGAATCCGCCGGGGGGCTGTTTTTT. Encoded protein: CASSLESAGGLFF.

The genes are TRBV5-4 and TRBJ1-1; tentative D call: TRBD1 (6 bases). Germline V CDR1 and CDR2: SGHNT, YYREEE (reference sequence). The CDR3 is made up of 16 amino acids. Trimming took off 0 bases at V and 0 bases at J, with 12 bases between the two ends. CDR3: CASSLGGDKMNTEAFF. As DNA, the CDR3 is TGTGCCAGCAGCTTGGGGGGGGACAAAATGAACACTGAAGCTTTCTTT.

The rearrangement uses TRBV5-1 and TRBJ1-4, with D tentatively TRBD1 (6 bases). Germline V CDR1 and CDR2: SGHRS, YFSETQ. Deletions cut 0 bases from V and 5 bases from J, with 14 bases between. The CDR3 extends over 16 amino acids. The CDR3 DNA reads TGCGCCAGCAGCTTGGTCACCCAAGGGGGAAATGAAAAACTGTTTTTT. Encoded protein: CASSLVTQGGNEKLFF.

In nucleotides, the CDR3 is TGTGCCAGCAGTCGGACAACCGGGGAGCTGTTTTTT. Encoded protein: CASSRTTGELFF. The chain combines TRBV12-3 or TRBV12-4 with TRBJ2-2; perhaps TRBD1 as D (5 bases). CDR3 length equals 12 residues. V was cut by 5 bases and J by 5 bases, with 6 bases left in between.

The CDR3: CASSSPRDYQETQYF. The CDR3, as DNA: TGTGCCAGCAGCTCTCCCCGGGACTACCAAGAGACCCAGTACTTC. The V and J genes are TRBV11-3 and TRBJ2-5, with D tentatively TRBD2 (6 bases). V lost 4 bases, J lost 0 bases, and 12 bases lay in between. The CDR3 is 15 residues long. Germline V gene lookup returns CDR1 SGHNT and CDR2 YENEEA.

The count of this clone is one. The chain recombines TRBV24-1 with TRBJ1-1; 8 bases fit TRBD1. Per the germline V gene, CDR1 is KGHDR and CDR2 is SFDVKD. The CDR3 length is 14 residues. Germline trimming cut 7 bases from V and 1 base from J; bases unmatched to any gene: 4. Here the CDR3 reads CATSSGTGNTEAFF. Written as DNA, the CDR3 is TGTGCCACCAGCTCCGGGACAGGGAACACTGAAGCTTTCTTT.